Below are 27 T cell receptor beta chains sequenced from a single sample in a study of blood T cells in healthy people across ages. With a J-beta primer mix and a sample-barcoded 5' primer, a second PCR ran 7 to 11 cycles. TCRdb reprocessed the 5' RACE reads via MiXCR and lists one record per CDR3 protein. The sample has about 1.4 million distinct CDR3 sequences, approximately 59% seen once. The specimen sequenced was blood. Receptor source: a young man in good health.

This clonotype has just one count. The chain links TRBV20-1 to TRBJ2-4; D not resolved. The germline V and J ends were trimmed by 3 bases and 2 bases, with 11 bases remaining between them. The CDR3 has 14 amino acids. Per germline, CDR1 DFQATT and CDR2 SNEGSKA (reference sequence). In DNA form, the CDR3 reads TGCAGTGCTAGCGTGGACGGGTCCAAAAACATTCAGTACTTC. Its translation is CSASVDGSKNIQYF.

This clonotype was seen more than once but under ten times. The genes are TRBV6-5 and TRBJ2-3; D is uncertain. CDR1 is MNHEY and CDR2 is SVGAGI in the germline V gene. This CDR3 region has 12 residues. Trimming removed 5 bases from V and 4 bases from J, with 7 bases in between. CDR3 region: CASSNRPDTQYF. The CDR3 DNA is TGTGCCAGCAGTAATCGACCAGATACGCAGTATTTT.

This rearrangement joins TRBV4-1 to TRBJ2-7, with 7 bases identical to TRBD2. Germline CDR1 MGHRA, CDR2 YSYEKL. The CDR3 spans 14 residues. V trimming: 4 bases; J trimming: 2 bases; junction bases outside the gene matches: 5. The CDR3 spells CASSPGLFTYEQYF. Written as DNA, the CDR3 is TGCGCCAGCAGCCCGGGACTATTCACCTACGAGCAGTACTTC.

This clonotype was seen only a few times. The genes are TRBV4-2 and TRBJ2-5; a weak D match, TRBD2 (6 bases). Germline V lookup: CDR1 LGHNA, CDR2 YNFKEQ. Trimming shortened V by 1 base and J by 3 bases, and 9 bases separated the two germline ends. The CDR3 covers 14 residues. The CDR3 sequence is CASSQASDKETQYF. The CDR3 coding sequence is TGTGCCAGCAGCCAAGCTAGCGATAAAGAGACCCAGTACTTC.

The chain couples TRBV2 to TRBJ1-1; D might be TRBD1 (6 bases). The CDR3 spans 13 residues. The germline CDR1 and CDR2 sequences are SNHLY and FYNNEI. V lost 6 bases, J lost 1 base, and 9 bases lay in between. CDR3 region: CASRGHPNTEAFF. For the CDR3, the DNA is TGTGCCAGCAGGGGACACCCGAACACTGAAGCTTTCTTT.

The J gene is TRBJ2-7, the V gene TRBV20-1; D call uncertain. The CDR3 sequence is 11 residues long. Looked up from germline, CDR1 is DFQATT and CDR2 is SNEGSKA (reference sequence). With 4 bases removed from V and 7 bases from J, the gap between germline ends came to 11 bases. Written as DNA, the CDR3 is TGCAGTGCTATCCAAGCTAGGGAGCAGTACTTC. It yields the protein CSAIQAREQYF.

CDR3 loop: CASSQALPKGQGAKNEQFF. The CDR3 coding sequence is TGTGCCAGCAGCCAAGCCTTGCCTAAAGGACAGGGGGCGAAGAATGAGCAGTTCTTC. The rearrangement links TRBV4-2 to TRBJ2-1; 11 bases fit TRBD1. Germline lookup yields CDR1 LGHNA and CDR2 YNFKEQ. This CDR3 is 19 amino acids long. V lost 1 base, J lost 7 bases, and 15 bases stayed unmatched.

V gene TRBV27 combines with J gene TRBJ2-7; 9 bases fit TRBD1. The V gene end was trimmed by 4 bases and the J gene end by 6 bases; junction bases not matched to a gene: 4. The CDR3 consists of 13 residues. Germline values: CDR1 MNHEY, CDR2 SMNVEV (reference sequence). The CDR3 reads CASSYRGLGEQYF. CDR3 nucleotide sequence: TGTGCCAGCAGTTACAGGGGGCTCGGCGAGCAGTACTTC.

This clonotype came up a few times. The CDR3 loop reads CASSSLGGLQETQYF. The CDR3 DNA sequence: TGCGCCAGCAGCTCCCTCGGGGGGCTGCAAGAGACCCAGTACTTC. V and J are TRBV5-1 and TRBJ2-5, with D perhaps matching TRBD2 (7 bases). Trimming removed 3 bases at V and 2 bases at J, with 14 bases between. Germline-derived CDR1 and CDR2 are SGHRS and YFSETQ. This CDR3 is 15 amino acids long.

The genes are TRBV25-1 and TRBJ2-7; TRBD2 matches 8 bases. V lost 1 base to trimming and J lost 4 bases; unmatched junction nucleotides: 3. This CDR3 contains 14 residues. Germline CDR1 reads MGHDK; CDR2 reads SYGVNS. The CDR3 here is CASSELGLEYEQYF. The CDR3 DNA reads as TGTGCCAGCAGTGAATTGGGACTAGAGTACGAGCAGTACTTC.

This clonotype was found once. CDR3 loop: CASSLGSRGGPQETQYF. For the CDR3, the DNA is TGCGCCAGCAGCTTGGGAAGTCGCGGGGGGCCCCAAGAGACCCAGTACTTC. The chain has TRBV5-1 and TRBJ2-5, with TRBD2 matching over 8 bases. Germline CDR1 SGHRS, CDR2 YFSETQ. V shed 0 bases, J shed 1 base, and the junction held 8 bases outside the gene matches. The CDR3 contains 17 residues.

The genes are TRBV5-6 and TRBJ1-1; the D is unclear. Per germline, CDR1 SGHDT and CDR2 YYEEEE. Trimming stripped 4 bases from V and 3 bases from J, with 16 bases between. This CDR3 comprises 15 residues. The CDR3 DNA sequence: TGTGCCAGCAGCCCAGACTCCCTCCCATACACTGAAGCTTTCTTT. It yields the protein CASSPDSLPYTEAFF.

This chain links TRBV20-1 with TRBJ1-5; TRBD1 aligns across 9 bases. V shed 5 bases, J shed 5 bases, and the junction held 4 bases outside the gene matches. Germline V gives CDR1 DFQATT, CDR2 SNEGSKA (reference sequence). The CDR3 runs to 13 residues. CDR3 DNA: TGCAGTGCTGGGACAGGGCCCTATCAGCCCCAGCATTTT. This gives the protein CSAGTGPYQPQHF.

The rearrangement links TRBV27 to TRBJ1-4, with 9 bases that match TRBD1. CDR3 length equals 15 residues. The germline gives CDR1 MNHEY, CDR2 SMNVEV (reference sequence). Losses at the gene ends were 5 bases for V and 8 bases for J; bases not matched to a gene: 9. CDR3 residues: CASSPTGGEIEKLFF. In nucleotides, the CDR3 is TGTGCCAGCAGTCCAACAGGGGGCGAGATCGAAAAACTGTTTTTT.

This clonotype showed up just a few times. This chain links TRBV7-8 with TRBJ2-7; TRBD1 matches 7 bases. Germline V gene data show CDR1 as SGHVS and CDR2 as FQNEAQ. CDR3 size: 15 residues. The V segment lost 4 bases and the J segment 2 bases; nucleotides outside the gene matches: 8. Written as DNA, the CDR3 is TGTGCCAGCAGCTCGGACCCGGGACAGACCTACGAGCAGTACTTC. This translates into CASSSDPGQTYEQYF.

In its sample, this clonotype was seen a few times. The chain combines TRBV7-9 with TRBJ2-7; unclear D gene. CDR1 SEHNR and CDR2 FQNEAQ come from the germline V gene (reference sequence). This CDR3 contains 13 residues. Trimming cost V 5 bases and J 0 bases, with 8 bases left between them. The CDR3 is CASSPQYSYEQYF. Written as DNA, the CDR3 is TGTGCCAGCAGCCCCCAATACTCCTACGAGCAGTACTTC.

The table lists this clonotype with a few counts. The rearrangement links TRBV3-1 to TRBJ2-5; D might be TRBD2 (5 bases). The CDR3 is 14 residues long. Germline CDR1 reads LGHDT; CDR2 reads YNNKEL (reference sequence). Trimming shortened V by 0 bases and J by 5 bases, and 10 bases separated the two germline ends. For the CDR3, the DNA is TGTGCCAGCAGCCAAGACGGGGTGGTGGAGACCCAGTACTTC. Protein sequence: CASSQDGVVETQYF.

V usage is TRBV3-1 and J usage is TRBJ1-2, with D hard to call. Germline-derived CDR1 and CDR2 are LGHDT and YNNKEL (reference sequence). The CDR3 covers 16 residues. The V and J ends lost 1 base and 1 base respectively, with 13 bases between them. CDR3 sequence: CASSQVGVGINYGYTF. CDR3 bases: TGTGCCAGCAGCCAAGTCGGCGTAGGTATTAACTATGGCTACACCTTC.

There are a few counts of this clonotype. The gene calls are TRBV6-5 and TRBJ1-2; D gene unclear. Germline V gives CDR1 MNHEY, CDR2 SVGAGI. V dropped 2 bases and J dropped 4 bases, with 11 bases sitting between them. The CDR3 has 14 amino acids. The CDR3 is CASSYAGPLYGYTF. In DNA form, the CDR3 reads TGTGCCAGCAGTTACGCCGGGCCGCTCTATGGCTACACCTTC.

The chain joins TRBV6-5 to TRBJ2-7, with 8 bases that match TRBD1. V shed 6 bases and J 3 bases; nucleotides not matched to a gene: 10. Germline CDR1 and CDR2: MNHEY and SVGAGI. The CDR3 spans 15 residues. CDR3 region: CASSHGQGSGYEQYF. The CDR3 DNA reads TGTGCCAGCAGCCACGGACAGGGCTCCGGCTACGAGCAGTACTTC.

J is TRBJ2-7 and V is TRBV6-2 or TRBV6-3, with 8 bases lining up with TRBD2. Germline assignment: CDR1 MNHEY and CDR2 SVGEGT. With V trimmed by 8 bases and J by 7 bases, 13 bases remained unmatched. The CDR3 contains 14 residues. CDR3: CASCFGSGIQEQYF. The CDR3 DNA reads TGTGCCAGCTGTTTCGGTAGCGGGATACAAGAGCAGTACTTC.

The chain joins TRBV5-4 to TRBJ1-3; TRBD1 matches at 8 bases. Germline values: CDR1 SGHNT, CDR2 YYREEE (reference sequence). The CDR3 consists of 18 residues. With V trimmed by 3 bases and J by 0 bases, 11 bases remained unmatched. The CDR3 DNA is TGTGCCAGCAGCTGGGGGACAGGACTTTCGAGCTCTGGAAACACCATATATTTT. It translates to CASSWGTGLSSSGNTIYF.

J is TRBJ1-2 and V is TRBV9; a weak D match, TRBD1 (5 bases). The germline V and J ends were trimmed by 0 bases and 6 bases, with 15 bases remaining between them. CDR1 SGDLS and CDR2 YYNGEE come from the germline V gene. The CDR3 length is 15 residues. This CDR3 is CASSVGARVGDGYTF. The DNA of the CDR3 is TGTGCCAGCAGCGTAGGTGCCAGGGTGGGAGATGGCTACACCTTC.

This chain connects TRBV7-9 to TRBJ2-7, with TRBD1 identical over 9 bases. The CDR3 totals 16 residues. Looked up from germline, CDR1 is SEHNR and CDR2 is FQNEAQ (reference sequence). Losses at the gene ends were 5 bases for V and 0 bases for J; bases not matched to a gene: 8. In nucleotides, the CDR3 is TGTGCCAGCAGCGACTCTGGGACAGGGATCTCCTACGAGCAGTACTTC. It specifies CASSDSGTGISYEQYF.

The V call is TRBV29-1, the J call TRBJ1-1; 7 bases fit TRBD1. This CDR3 has 11 amino acids. The V segment lost 7 bases and the J segment 7 bases; nucleotides outside the gene matches: 6. Germline loops: CDR1 SQVTM, CDR2 ANQGSEA. This chain's CDR3 is CSAGAGGEAFF. The DNA of the CDR3 is TGCAGCGCAGGGGCAGGGGGTGAAGCTTTCTTT.

The chain carries TRBV5-1 and TRBJ2-4, with TRBD1 identical over 10 bases. With the DNA end fitting TRBJ2-7 better, the J assignment may be wrong. In germline, CDR1 is SGHRS, CDR2 YFSETQ. This CDR3 region has 15 residues. The CDR3 is CASSLGTGESYEQYF. CDR3 in DNA: TGCGCCAGCAGTTTAGGGACAGGGGAGTCCTACGAGCAGTACTTC.

This clonotype has a single count. This chain connects TRBV6-2 or TRBV6-3 to TRBJ1-4; TRBD1 is a possible D gene (6 bases). Trimming cost V 8 bases and J 6 bases, with 19 bases left between them. This CDR3 spans 15 amino acids. Germline V gene data show CDR1 as MNHEY and CDR2 as SVGEGT. CDR3 nucleotides: TGTGCCAGCTCCGCCACGACAGAGGGGGATGAAAAACTGTTTTTT. Translation: CASSATTEGDEKLFF.